This T cell receptor beta chain was retrieved from a study of T cell responses to AZD1222 COVID-19 vaccine. The overall study: Pooling was applied to second doses at about 4 or about 12 weeks. Notes on the study in general: Only five or six people who got AZD1222 tested seropositive at baseline. Across spike, vaccine-associated CD4 TCRs were found, dominant at 160-218 and 743-854. Unmutated regions of variants are reportedly targeted by nearly half of spike-specific TCRs.

This table comes from immunoSEQ multiplex PCR, and its TCRdb copy is limited to in-frame clones, with some not included. This table has 90,000 to 120,000 clones, around 89% appearing once. This clone appeared a single time. Its specificity is not known. J lost 5 bases, V lost 6 bases, and 11 bases had no gene match. Germline assignment: CDR1 MNHEY and CDR2 SVGAGI. CDR3 length equals 15 residues. The chain recombines TRBV6-5 with TRBJ2-5; 8 bases align to TRBD2. The material was peripheral blood, obtained on day 0 of AZD1222 vaccination. This clonotype originated in an adult in good health. The CDR3 region is CASRAGDTPGETQYF. DNA of the CDR3: TGTGCCAGCAGAGCGGGGGACACACCGGGGGAGACCCAGTACTTC.